What follows describes a single TCR beta chain. Its antigen is currently unknown. The data stem from a study of T cell repertoires in cytomegalovirus infection. Looking at the study overall: CMV epitopes used comprised recently identified HLA-C-restricted ones and well-studied HLA-B-restricted ones.

TCRdb passed the reads through MiXCR, listing each CDR3 protein once. The sample consists of 700,000 to 900,000 distinct CDR3 sequences, roughly 28% of them appearing once. This specimen consisted of cultured CD8+ T cells from PBMCs, obtained from culture after CMV antigen stimulation. This TCR was recovered from a human donor in good health (CMV status not recorded). Some clones in this sample may be carry-over from other donors' samples.

The CDR3 here is CASSFAGGRGEQFF. The DNA of the CDR3 is TGTGCCAGCAGCTTCGCGGGGGGGCGGGGTGAGCAGTTCTTC. The rearrangement joins TRBV7-9 to TRBJ2-1, with 9 bases matching TRBD2. CDR3 size: 14 residues. V trimming: 3 bases; J trimming: 9 bases; junction bases outside the gene matches: 6. Germline CDR1 is SEHNR and CDR2 is FQNEAQ (reference sequence). The variable domain in full, completed from reference TRBV7-9 and TRBJ2-1, reads DTGVSQNPRHKITKRGQNVTFRCDPISEHNRLYWYRQTLGQGPEFLTYFQNEAQLEKSRLLSDRFSAERPKGSFSTLEIQRTEQGDSAMYLCASSFAGGRGEQFFGPGTRLTVL.